Sequencing of this T cell receptor (beta chain) was carried out in a study of blood T cell repertoires in COVID-19. Study overall: Whether acute or convalescent, the COVID-19 samples came from the United States, Italy and Spain.

Sequenced by immunoSEQ multiplex PCR; TCRdb stores in-frame clones only, minus some. The data hold some 40,000 clones, with roughly nine tenths observed a single time. The CDR3 length is 16 residues. Trimming stripped 1 base from V and 4 bases from J, with 16 bases between. Looked up from germline, CDR1 is MNHNS and CDR2 is SASEGT. This TCR came from a man between 60 and 70 years old with acute or convalescent COVID-19. V and J are TRBV6-1 and TRBJ1-2, with D perhaps matching TRBD1 (5 bases). The sample comprised peripheral blood. The CDR3 DNA sequence: TGTGCCAGCAGTGAAGGAATGGCTCAGGGTGCCTATGGCTACACCTTC. Amino acid sequence: CASSEGMAQGAYGYTF.